Following are 19 T cell receptor beta chains from one sample sequenced in a study of CD8 T cells in Susac syndrome. The RNA, 0.5 to 1 ug, was put through reverse transcription using random hexamers. TCRdb redid the calling of the immunoSEQ multiplex PCR reads with MiXCR, one entry per CDR3 protein. This sample carries roughly 330,000 distinct CDR3 sequences, around 90% of them seen once, and the ten largest clones take roughly 0.064%. Specimen: CD4+ T cells from PBMCs. The receptors stem from a human donor with multiple sclerosis.

This chain links TRBV5-1 with TRBJ2-1; D remains ambiguous. Germline lookup yields CDR1 SGHRS and CDR2 YFSETQ. CDR3 length equals 14 residues. Trimming pared 7 bases from V and 0 bases from J, leaving 11 bases between. Written as DNA, the CDR3 is TGCGCCAGCGCGTTAGGTGGCTCCTACAATGAGCAGTTCTTC. This translates into CASALGGSYNEQFF.

The V call is TRBV12-3 or TRBV12-4, the J call TRBJ1-2; D not resolved. V lost 3 bases and J lost 6, with 8 bases in between. The CDR3 contains 12 residues. Written as DNA, the CDR3 is TGTGCCAGCAGTTTTCCAACAGATGGCTACACCTTC. Residues: CASSFPTDGYTF.

The V gene is TRBV5-1, the J gene TRBJ2-5; maybe TRBD2 (6 bases). CDR3 length equals 15 residues. CDR1 is SGHRS, CDR2 YFSETQ, per germline. Trimming took 7 bases from V and 5 from J, leaving 21 bases between them. The CDR3 here is CASRNSLAPGETQYF. DNA of the CDR3: TGCGCCAGCCGTAATTCACTAGCACCGGGGGAGACCCAGTACTTC.

This chain joins TRBV6-2 or TRBV6-3 and TRBJ2-7; D is unresolved. CDR1 and CDR2 from the germline V gene are MNHEY and SVGEGT. Trimming cost V 5 bases and J 7 bases, with 21 bases left between them. The length of the CDR3 is 15 residues. The DNA of the CDR3 is TGTGCCAGCAGTCCCTCGGGTTACGGCCCCGGAGAGCAGTACTTC. It translates to CASSPSGYGPGEQYF.

The rearrangement links TRBV18 to TRBJ2-7; 10 bases align to TRBD1. Germline lookup yields CDR1 KGHSH and CDR2 LQKENI. J lost 7 bases, V lost 2 bases, and 8 bases had no gene match. This CDR3 spans 15 amino acids. The CDR3 is CASSPATGGEGEQYF. CDR3 in DNA: TGTGCCAGCTCACCAGCGACAGGGGGCGAAGGGGAGCAGTACTTC.

The V call is TRBV6-1, the J call TRBJ2-5, with D maybe TRBD2 (5 bases). CDR1 and CDR2 (germline): MNHNS, SASEGT. This CDR3 contains 14 residues. The V end was cut by 6 bases, the J end by 5 bases, with 16 bases between. This CDR3 reads CASSRFRRSETQYF. CDR3 in DNA: TGTGCCAGCAGCAGATTTAGGAGGTCGGAGACCCAGTACTTC.

The chain carries TRBV20-1 and TRBJ2-7, with 8 bases lining up with TRBD1. The CDR3 spans 17 residues. Germline-derived CDR1 and CDR2 are DFQATT and SNEGSKA (reference sequence). V trimming: 7 bases; J trimming: 2 bases; junction bases outside the gene matches: 19. The CDR3 region has the DNA TGCAGTGTTACATCGGGGACAGGCCTCCTATTCCCCTACGAGCAGTACTTC. Translating gives CSVTSGTGLLFPYEQYF.

This chain links TRBV2 with TRBJ1-1; D gene ambiguous. This CDR3 has 14 residues. Germline V gene lookup returns CDR1 SNHLY and CDR2 FYNNEI. Trimming left V 5 bases short and J 2 bases short, with 12 bases between. CDR3 nucleotide sequence: TGTGCCAGCAGTTCCGCGTACAGCAACACTGAAGCTTTCTTT. Residues: CASSSAYSNTEAFF.

The genes are TRBV4-1 and TRBJ1-1; D is ambiguous. The CDR3 is made up of 13 amino acids. Trimming pared 2 bases from V and 11 bases from J, leaving 15 bases between. Germline CDR1 MGHRA, CDR2 YSYEKL. DNA of the CDR3: TGCGCCAGCAGCCAAACTGCCCGCGGGGTTGCTTTCTTT. Protein sequence: CASSQTARGVAFF.

V gene TRBV3-1 combines with J gene TRBJ1-1, with 8 positions matching TRBD1. The length of the CDR3 is 15 residues. In germline, CDR1 is LGHDT, CDR2 YNNKEL (reference sequence). The junction had 5 bases not matched to a gene; V was cut back by 4 bases and J by 1 base. The CDR3 here is CASSLPGTGNTEAFF. The CDR3 nucleotides read TGTGCCAGCAGCCTTCCCGGGACAGGGAACACTGAAGCTTTCTTT.

This chain uses TRBV5-1 with TRBJ2-7, with TRBD1 identical over 10 bases. Germline V gives CDR1 SGHRS, CDR2 YFSETQ. V was pared by 4 bases and J by 3 bases, with 7 bases of the junction left unmatched. The CDR3 totals 15 residues. The CDR3 DNA reads as TGCGCCAGCAGCCGCGGACAGGGGGAATTCTACGAGCAGTACTTC. Protein: CASSRGQGEFYEQYF. Based on the CDR3 plus reference TRBV5-1 and TRBJ2-7, the full variable domain is KAGVTQTPRYLIKTRGQQVTLSCSPISGHRSVSWYQQTPGQGLQFLFEYFSETQRNKGNFPGRFSGRQFSNSRSEMNVSTLELGDSALYLCASSRGQGEFYEQYFGPGTRLTVT.

The chain is built from TRBV29-1 and TRBJ1-3; D not certain. The CDR3 totals 13 residues. V was clipped by 4 bases and J by 1 base, with 8 bases between them. Germline V gene data show CDR1 as SQVTM and CDR2 as ANQGSEA. The CDR3, as DNA: TGCAGCGTTGGGGCATCATCTGGAAACACCATATATTTT. Protein product: CSVGASSGNTIYF.

The chain couples TRBV20-1 to TRBJ2-5; the D gene is possibly TRBD1 (5 bases). The germline V gene encodes CDR1 DFQATT and CDR2 SNEGSKA (reference sequence). V was trimmed by 2 bases and J by 2 bases, leaving 9 bases between them. The CDR3 loop spans 13 amino acids. CDR3 nucleotide sequence: TGCAGTGCTAGACAGGGTCCTCAAGAGACCCAGTACTTC. Amino acid sequence: CSARQGPQETQYF.

The chain's CDR3 is CASSYGTGSYEQYF. CDR3 sequence (DNA): TGCGCCAGCAGCTATGGGACAGGCTCCTACGAGCAGTACTTC. This chain links TRBV5-1 with TRBJ2-7; the match to TRBD1 covers 8 bases. J was trimmed by 0 bases and V by 3 bases; bases with no gene match: 2. CDR3 length: 14 residues. Per the germline V gene, CDR1 is SGHRS and CDR2 is YFSETQ.

The chain employs TRBV5-8 and TRBJ1-2, with D unresolved. The germline gives CDR1 SGHTS, CDR2 YDEGEE. Trimming pared 0 bases from V and 1 base from J, leaving 7 bases between. The CDR3 loop spans 14 amino acids. The DNA of the CDR3 is TGTGCCAGCAGCTTGGGCAGCCTTAACTATGGCTACACCTTC. It is translated as CASSLGSLNYGYTF.

The CDR3 loop reads CASSPNPGLGYGYTF. The CDR3 coding sequence is TGTGCCAGCTCACCAAACCCGGGACTGGGCTATGGCTACACCTTC. The genes are TRBV18 and TRBJ1-2, with D perhaps matching TRBD1 (5 bases). CDR3 length: 15 residues. The germline V gene has CDR1 KGHSH and CDR2 LQKENI. Trimming removed 2 bases from V and 4 bases from J, with 14 bases in between.

The chain has TRBV3-1 and TRBJ2-1, with TRBD1 matching over 7 bases. The CDR3 extends over 15 amino acids. Germline-derived CDR1 and CDR2 are LGHDT and YNNKEL (reference sequence). V lost 6 bases to trimming and J lost 2 bases; unmatched junction nucleotides: 7. The chain's CDR3 is CASRPPGTAYNEQFF. In nucleotides, the CDR3 is TGTGCCAGCAGACCCCCCGGGACAGCCTACAATGAGCAGTTCTTC.

This sequence joins TRBV5-1 and TRBJ1-2; the D is unclear. V lost 3 bases, J lost 4 bases, and 7 bases lay in between. The germline V gene encodes CDR1 SGHRS and CDR2 YFSETQ. The CDR3 consists of 12 residues. This CDR3 is CASSSDVYGYTF. The CDR3 DNA sequence: TGCGCCAGCAGCTCGGACGTCTATGGCTACACCTTC.

V and J are TRBV3-1 and TRBJ1-1; unclear D gene. This CDR3 contains 14 residues. Germline CDR1 reads LGHDT; CDR2 reads YNNKEL (reference sequence). The V end lost 1 base, the J end lost 1 base, and 7 bases lay between the germline ends. The CDR3: CASSQGYGNTEAFF. The CDR3 DNA follows: TGTGCCAGCAGCCAAGGTTACGGGAACACTGAAGCTTTCTTT.